These 5 T cell receptor beta chains were all obtained from the same sample, sequenced in a study of cytomegalovirus exposure and HLA in healthy donors. Primers included in the PCR were 60 Vbeta and 13 Jbeta primers. TCRdb's table, derived via immunoSEQ multiplex PCR, lists solely in-frame clones and lacks some. The sample has under 150,000 clones; roughly three quarters are singletons. The specimen sequenced was PBMCs. These receptors all stem from a woman between 40 and 50 years old in good health and CMV-seronegative.

This clone was observed a single time. The chain recombines TRBV7-9 with TRBJ2-1; possible D gene TRBD1, 6 bases. Germline loops: CDR1 SEHNR, CDR2 FQNEAQ (reference sequence). CDR3 size: 16 residues. V lost 2 bases, J lost 5 bases, and 16 bases lay in between. For the CDR3, the DNA is TGTGCCAGCAGCTTATCACAGGGCCACAATAACAATGAGCAGTTCTTC. Amino acids: CASSLSQGHNNNEQFF.

The V call is TRBV5-4, the J call TRBJ2-3; D gene ambiguous. V was clipped by 0 bases and J by 0 bases, with 11 bases between them. Germline V gene lookup returns CDR1 SGHNT and CDR2 YYREEE (reference sequence). The CDR3 has 16 residues. CDR3 in DNA: TGTGCCAGCAGCTTGGTAGCAATTTCTAGCACAGATACGCAGTATTTT. Amino acid sequence: CASSLVAISSTDTQYF.

The chain combines TRBV6-5 with TRBJ2-6, with D possibly TRBD2 on 5 matching bases. Per the germline V gene, CDR1 is MNHEY and CDR2 is SVGAGI. The CDR3 has 15 residues. V lost 5 bases and J 7 bases, leaving 15 bases between the germline ends. In DNA, the CDR3 is TGTGCCAGCAGTAAAATGGACCCGGGAGCCAACGTCCTGACTTTC. Translated, it gives CASSKMDPGANVLTF.

This CDR3 is CASTWGTGLSYEQYF. CDR3 bases: TGTGCCAGCACCTGGGGGACAGGGCTTTCCTACGAGCAGTACTTC. This chain joins TRBV5-6 and TRBJ2-7; 9 positions agree with TRBD1. This CDR3 contains 15 residues. Trimming at V came to 6 bases and at J to 1 base, leaving 8 bases not matched to a gene. Germline loops: CDR1 SGHDT, CDR2 YYEEEE.

The sample holds a few counts of this clone. The chain recombines TRBV6-1 with TRBJ1-4; 7 bases agree with TRBD1. The CDR3 runs to 14 residues. The germline CDR1 and CDR2 sequences are MNHNS and SASEGT. Trimming cost V 6 bases and J 2 bases; bases outside gene matches: 3. CDR3 bases: TGTGCCAGCAGCTTGGACAGGACTAATGAAAAACTGTTTTTT. As protein: CASSLDRTNEKLFF.